This TCR beta chain comes out of a study of blood T cell repertoires in COVID-19 (dated by TCRdb to about 2020). Broadly, across the study: Collaborator samples came from the United States, Italy and Spain and covered acute and convalescent phases of COVID-19. Where HLA class I and class II types were available, the types were taken from metadata supplied by the sample provider, not from assay-based typing. The repertoires were released in a freely available public database meant as a resource for research on the immune response to SARS-CoV-2. A de-identified subject ID, COVID-19 status, age in years and sex were almost always included in the sample metadata. Samples came from the ongoing ImmuneRACE study (first 160 participants) plus 1,254 subjects from 6 global collaborators. The material from the prospective study consisted of cDNA or gDNA derived from T cells, B-cell-depleted T cells, or PBMCs. Deeply sampled blood TCRbeta repertoires from subjects exposed to, actively infected with, or recovered from COVID-19 were included in the dataset. Findings and caveats that apply to the study as a whole: How much clinical and demographic metadata was included differed by source and by participant, and the metadata was provided uncurated.

The germline V gene yields SGDLS for CDR1 and YYNGEE for CDR2. Ends trimmed: V by 1 base, J by 3 bases; bases unmatched to a gene: 7. The CDR3 goes from the cysteine to the phenylalanine over 16 residues. Only the CDR3 region is kept as DNA, spanning 48 bases read in frame from base 1. TCRbeta CDR3 regions were amplified from genomic DNA by means of the immunoSEQ Assay, a bias-controlled multiplex PCR. The original pipeline was this. Within the assay, amplification of reference gene primers was used to estimate how many nucleated cells each sample contained. To quantify the absolute abundance of each unique TCRbeta CDR3 rearrangement, sequence reads were collapsed and filtered. Productive Simpson clonality was computed per sample as the square root of Simpson's diversity index over productive rearrangements. The source is immuneACCESS, and TCRdb retained only in-frame sequences with V and J called. Part of the clones is not carried over; for the studies checked, unresolved V genes explain less than half of this, and the remainder is unexplained. V, J and clone size were drawn from that table, and D and trimming were deduced from the DNA. Counted in this sample were approximately 220,000 clones; 70% to 90% of them appeared once. About 2% of the sample rests with the top ten.

The collaborating institutions used their own protocols to collect whole blood in K2EDTA tubes. For TCRbeta analysis, collaborators shipped samples as frozen whole blood, isolated PBMCs, or DNA extracted from either of those sample types. This clone was observed a single time. Which antigen it targets is not known. No qualities accompany the bases; no much larger clone lies one base away. Input material: peripheral blood. The chain couples TRBV9 to TRBJ2-3; 8 central bases correspond to TRBD2. This receptor was obtained from a woman aged 45 to 65 with acute or convalescent COVID-19. The CDR3 reads CASSVPAGVVTDTQYF. At the DNA level, the sequence is TGTGCCAGCAGCGTACCAGCGGGAGTGGTTACAGATACGCAGTATTTT.